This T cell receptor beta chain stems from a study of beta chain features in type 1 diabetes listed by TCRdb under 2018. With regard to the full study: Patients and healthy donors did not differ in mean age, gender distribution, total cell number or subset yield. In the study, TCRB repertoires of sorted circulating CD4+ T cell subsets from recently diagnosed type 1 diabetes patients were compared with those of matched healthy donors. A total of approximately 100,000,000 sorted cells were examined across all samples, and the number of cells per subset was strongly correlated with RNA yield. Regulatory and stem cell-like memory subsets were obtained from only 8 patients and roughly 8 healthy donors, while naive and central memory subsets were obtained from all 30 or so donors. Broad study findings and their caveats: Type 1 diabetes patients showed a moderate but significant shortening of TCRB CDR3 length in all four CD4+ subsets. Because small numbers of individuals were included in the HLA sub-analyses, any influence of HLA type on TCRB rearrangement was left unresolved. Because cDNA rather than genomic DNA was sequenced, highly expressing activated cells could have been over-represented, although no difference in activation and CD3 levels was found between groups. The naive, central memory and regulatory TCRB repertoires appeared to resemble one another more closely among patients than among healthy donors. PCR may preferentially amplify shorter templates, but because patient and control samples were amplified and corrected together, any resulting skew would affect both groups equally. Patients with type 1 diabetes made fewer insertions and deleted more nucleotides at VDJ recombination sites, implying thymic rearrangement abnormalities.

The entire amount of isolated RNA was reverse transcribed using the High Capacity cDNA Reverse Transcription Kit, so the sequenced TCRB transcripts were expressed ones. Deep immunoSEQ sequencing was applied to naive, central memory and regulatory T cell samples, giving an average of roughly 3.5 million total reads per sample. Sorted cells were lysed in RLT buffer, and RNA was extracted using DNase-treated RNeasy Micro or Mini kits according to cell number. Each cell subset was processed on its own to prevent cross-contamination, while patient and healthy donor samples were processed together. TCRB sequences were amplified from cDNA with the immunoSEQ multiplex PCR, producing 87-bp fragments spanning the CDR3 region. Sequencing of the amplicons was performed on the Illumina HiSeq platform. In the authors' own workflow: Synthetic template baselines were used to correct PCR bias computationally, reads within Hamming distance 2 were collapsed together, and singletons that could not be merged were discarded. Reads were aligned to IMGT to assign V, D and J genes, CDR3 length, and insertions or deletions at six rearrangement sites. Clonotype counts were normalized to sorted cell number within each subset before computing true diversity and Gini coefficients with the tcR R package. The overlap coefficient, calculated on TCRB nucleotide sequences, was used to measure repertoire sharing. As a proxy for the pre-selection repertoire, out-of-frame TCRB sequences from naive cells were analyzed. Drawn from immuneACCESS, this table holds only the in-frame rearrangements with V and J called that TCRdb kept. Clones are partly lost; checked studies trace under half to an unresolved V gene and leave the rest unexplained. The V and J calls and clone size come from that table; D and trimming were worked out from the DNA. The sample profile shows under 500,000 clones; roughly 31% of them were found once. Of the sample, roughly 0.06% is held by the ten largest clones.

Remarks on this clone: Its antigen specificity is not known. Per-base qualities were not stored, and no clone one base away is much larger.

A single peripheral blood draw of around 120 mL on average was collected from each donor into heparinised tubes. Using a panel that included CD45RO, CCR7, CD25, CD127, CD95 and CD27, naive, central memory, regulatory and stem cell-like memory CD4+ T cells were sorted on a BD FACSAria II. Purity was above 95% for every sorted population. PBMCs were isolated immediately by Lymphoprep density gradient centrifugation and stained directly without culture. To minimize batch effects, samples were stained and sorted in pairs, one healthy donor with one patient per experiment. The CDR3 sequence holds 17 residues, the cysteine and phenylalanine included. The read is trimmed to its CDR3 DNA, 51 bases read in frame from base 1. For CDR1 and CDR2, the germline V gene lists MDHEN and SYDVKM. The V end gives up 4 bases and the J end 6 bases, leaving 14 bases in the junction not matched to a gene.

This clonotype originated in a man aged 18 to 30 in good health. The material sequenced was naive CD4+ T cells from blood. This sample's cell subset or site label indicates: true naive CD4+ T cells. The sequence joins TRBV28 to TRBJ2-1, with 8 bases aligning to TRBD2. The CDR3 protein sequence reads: CASSSPRGLVFTNEQFF. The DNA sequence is TGTGCCAGCAGTTCCCCCCGGGGACTAGTTTTTACCAATGAGCAGTTCTTC.